The following is a T cell receptor beta chain sequence with its context. The antigen is unknown. This record comes from a study of shared clonotypes between healthy human individuals. Samples underwent the assay at deep level. Assay used: immunoSEQ multiplex PCR; TCRdb lists only in-frame clones, some missing. This table has about 2.1 million clones, around 95% appearing once. Study results and caveats: The study found lower generation probabilities in non-shared clonotypes than in those shared by all four donors. Naive CD4 clonotype sharing across a handful of donors was approximately 5.2%.

The CDR3 contains 14 residues. Germline values: CDR1 MNHEY, CDR2 SMNVEV (reference sequence). The V end lost 5 bases, the J end lost 2 bases, and 13 bases lay between the germline ends. Naive CD8 cells lacked CD45RO and underwent positive selection for CCR7, leaving out terminally differentiated effector memory CD45RA+ cells. This sequence was found in a man younger than 35 in good health. Some clones in this sample may be carry-over from other donors' samples. This chain connects TRBV27 to TRBJ2-7; D is uncertain. The sequencing sample was made of naive CD8+ T cells from PBMCs. The CDR3 bases are TGTGCCAGCAGTCCAAGACACGACACCTACGAGCAGTACTTC. Amino acids: CASSPRHDTYEQYF.